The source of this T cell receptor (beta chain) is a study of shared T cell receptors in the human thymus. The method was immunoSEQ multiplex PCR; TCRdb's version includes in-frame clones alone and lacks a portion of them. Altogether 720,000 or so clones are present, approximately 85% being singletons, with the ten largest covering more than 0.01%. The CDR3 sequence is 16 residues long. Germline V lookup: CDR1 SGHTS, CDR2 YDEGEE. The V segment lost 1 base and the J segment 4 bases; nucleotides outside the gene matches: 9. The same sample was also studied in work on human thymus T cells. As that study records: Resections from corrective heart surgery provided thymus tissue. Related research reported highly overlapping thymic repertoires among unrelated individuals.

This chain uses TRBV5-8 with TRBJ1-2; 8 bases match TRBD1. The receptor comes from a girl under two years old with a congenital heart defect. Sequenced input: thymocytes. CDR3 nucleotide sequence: TGTGCCAGCAGCTTGTCCGACAGGGGAGGTTCCTATGGCTACACCTTC. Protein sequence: CASSLSDRGGSYGYTF.